This T cell receptor beta chain was sequenced for a study of cytomegalovirus exposure and HLA in healthy donors. PCR employed 60 Vbeta and 13 Jbeta primers. Using immunoSEQ multiplex PCR, the repertoire was profiled, and TCRdb retains in-frame clones only, with some absent. The table includes roughly 49,000 clones, around 82% detected once. On this clone itself: Its antigen remains unidentified.

The CDR3 contains 16 residues. V dropped 6 bases and J dropped 6; count of bases not matched to a gene: 14. The V gene's germline CDR1 is LNHDA and CDR2 SQIVND (reference sequence). Study results and limitations: Most sequenced TCRs were rare (though some public TCRs occurred in many donors). A prior analysis recorded that most TCR beta V segments were productive about 87% or about 30% of the time.

Input material: PBMCs. This clonotype was sampled from a boy younger than 18 in good health and CMV-seropositive. The rearrangement joins TRBV19 to TRBJ2-3; 8 nucleotides align to TRBD2. CDR3 protein: CASRRSFSGGVDTQYF. The CDR3 bases are TGTGCCAGTAGGCGATCCTTCAGCGGGGGTGTGGATACGCAGTATTTT.